What follows describes a single TCR beta chain. The V gene's germline CDR1 is MNHEY and CDR2 SVGAGI. Trimming took off 3 bases at V and 5 bases at J, with 11 bases between the two ends. This CDR3 has 15 residues. The sample belongs to a study of T-cell memory formation after mild COVID-19. One entry per CDR3 protein results from TCRdb running MiXCR on the 5' RACE reads. The table lists some 450,000 distinct CDR3 sequences, around 20% of them singletons. The sequenced sample was PBMCs or a T cell subset sorted from them (not recorded which). The receptor was derived from an adult woman who had mild COVID-19 (a few samples of this study predate the infection). Cell type and time point are not known. The chain uses TRBV6-5 and TRBJ1-6, with D perhaps TRBD1 (6 bases). CDR3 amino acids: CASSYGTPNNSPLHF. In nucleotides, the CDR3 is TGTGCCAGCAGTTATGGGACACCTAATAATTCACCCCTCCACTTT.